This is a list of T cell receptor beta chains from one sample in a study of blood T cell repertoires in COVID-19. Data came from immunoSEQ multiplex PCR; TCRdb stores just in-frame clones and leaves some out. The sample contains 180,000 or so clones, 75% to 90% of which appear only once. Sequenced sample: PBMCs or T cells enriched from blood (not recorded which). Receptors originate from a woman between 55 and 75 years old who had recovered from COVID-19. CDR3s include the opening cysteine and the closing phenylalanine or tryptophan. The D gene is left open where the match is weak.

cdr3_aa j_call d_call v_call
CASSLGQVYEQYF TRBJ2-7 TRBD1 TRBV7-8
CASSPGGIRNTEAFF TRBJ1-1 NA TRBV18
CASSKVGSGGYPCEQYF TRBJ2-7 NA TRBV21-1
CASSGTGTSGLTYNEQFF TRBJ2-1 TRBD2 TRBV5-8
CASSGMGTDTQYF TRBJ2-3 TRBD2 TRBV10-3
CASSPPGGNEKLFF TRBJ1-4 NA TRBV18
CSARTGGGTQYF TRBJ2-5 TRBD1 TRBV29-1
CASSRDRGVVNTEAFF TRBJ1-1 TRBD1 TRBV5-6
CASSGGTGRGETQYF TRBJ2-5 TRBD1 TRBV5-1
CASSPSGAGYTEAFF TRBJ1-1 NA TRBV18
CASSLSGTGYSYGYTF TRBJ1-2 TRBD1 TRBV27
CASSRDRGRATNEKLFF TRBJ1-4 TRBD1 TRBV23-1
CASSWTSGGAGTDTQYF TRBJ2-3 TRBD2 TRBV7-9
CASSARQGGNTEAFF TRBJ1-1 TRBD1 TRBV5-1
CASSGGGSSYEQYF TRBJ2-7 NA TRBV9
CASSDGGFGQETQYF TRBJ2-5 TRBD2 TRBV5-1
CASSSYNEQFF TRBJ2-1 NA TRBV12-3/TRBV12-4
CASSPGTGARDEQFF TRBJ2-1 TRBD1 TRBV3-1/TRBV3-2
CASSGWTVNTGELFF TRBJ2-2 NA TRBV25-1
CASSQETGRAVEQFF TRBJ2-1 TRBD2 TRBV4-2
CASSPPSGGMSYEQYF TRBJ2-7 TRBD2 TRBV4-1
CASSFAAHTDTQYF TRBJ2-3 NA TRBV7-3
CASSQGREEAFF TRBJ1-1 NA TRBV3-1/TRBV3-2
CASSPLAGGLGEQYF TRBJ2-7 TRBD2 TRBV6-5
CASSQLGGGASSPGELFF TRBJ2-2 TRBD2 TRBV3-1/TRBV3-2
CASSRYTDTQYF TRBJ2-3 NA TRBV2
CASSSTGAHYYGYTF TRBJ1-2 TRBD1 TRBV5-1
CSVSDGDTEAFF TRBJ1-1 NA TRBV29-1
CASSITSGGRDTQYF TRBJ2-3 TRBD2 TRBV19
CASRLQGYTGELFF TRBJ2-2 NA TRBV19
CASSVGTSGRLDEQYF TRBJ2-7 TRBD2 TRBV6-4
CASSLGQGVGNTIYF TRBJ1-3 TRBD1 TRBV5-1
CASSLGTGGMNTEAFF TRBJ1-1 TRBD1 TRBV5-1